A selection of T cell receptor beta chains follows, all from one sample in a study of T cell responses to AZD1222 COVID-19 vaccine. Generated by immunoSEQ multiplex PCR, the TCRdb table keeps only in-frame clones and is missing some. The repertoire includes about 80,000 clones, approximately 90% of them detected once, and 8% sits in the top ten. The sample in question was peripheral blood, obtained 28 days after the second AZD1222 dose. The receptors were sampled from an adult who received the AZD1222 COVID-19 vaccine. The CDR3 runs from the conserved cysteine through the conserved F or W. A D gene is named only where the DNA matches it firmly. Some rows mark clone size as missing; the rest say once, few, many or name a class of expanded clone.

CDR3,DNA,size,D,V,J
CASSFTSGTYNEQFF,TGTGCCAGCAGCTTTACTAGCGGAACCTACAATGAGCAGTTCTTC,NA,TRBD2,TRBV9,TRBJ2-1
CASRTGFGGNQPQHF,TGTGCCAGTAGAACAGGGTTCGGAGGCAATCAGCCCCAGCATTTT,NA,NA,TRBV19,TRBJ1-5
CASSWQSYGYTF,TGTGCCAGCAGTTGGCAGAGCTATGGCTACACCTTC,NA,NA,TRBV28,TRBJ1-2
CASSLGNEQFF,TGTGCCAGCAGTTTGGGGAATGAGCAGTTCTTC,NA,NA,TRBV12-3/TRBV12-4,TRBJ2-1
CASSREVGSGNTIYF,TGTGCCAGCAGCCGGGAGGTCGGCTCTGGAAACACCATATATTTT,NA,NA,TRBV3-1/TRBV3-2,TRBJ1-3
CASSYRGTKVNTEAFF,TGTGCCAGCAGCTACCGAGGTACTAAGGTGAACACTGAAGCTTTCTTT,NA,NA,TRBV7-2,TRBJ1-1
CSANQGTNYGYTF,TGCAGCGCAAACCAGGGGACTAACTATGGCTACACCTTC,NA,NA,TRBV29-1,TRBJ1-2
CASSPLDRSYEQYF,TGTGCCAGCAGCCCCCTGGACAGGTCCTACGAGCAGTACTTC,few,TRBD1,TRBV9,TRBJ2-7
CASSAHSGLTTYEQYF,TGTGCCAGCAGCGCCCATTCGGGACTAACCACCTACGAGCAGTACTTC,NA,TRBD2,TRBV11-2,TRBJ2-7
CASKVAGGRDEQFF,TGTGCCAGCAAGGTGGCGGGAGGGAGGGATGAGCAGTTCTTC,NA,TRBD2,TRBV28,TRBJ2-1
CASSSGQGAVSETQYF,TGTGCCAGCAGCTCCGGACAGGGGGCCGTATCCGAGACCCAGTACTTC,NA,TRBD1,TRBV11-1,TRBJ2-5
CASSLAHNEKLFF,TGTGCCAGCAGTTTAGCCCATAATGAAAAACTGTTTTTT,NA,NA,TRBV28,TRBJ1-4
CSVGEGSYGYTF,TGCAGCGTTGGGGAGGGTAGCTATGGCTACACCTTC,NA,NA,TRBV29-1,TRBJ1-2
CASSPSYNQPQHF,TGTGCCAGCAGCCCGAGCTACAATCAGCCCCAGCATTTT,NA,NA,TRBV7-2,TRBJ1-5
CASSPRDPPGPQHF,TGTGCCAGCAGTCCCCGGGACCCCCCAGGGCCCCAGCATTTT,NA,NA,TRBV6-2/TRBV6-3,TRBJ1-5
CATAGTGARNQPQHF,TGTGCCACCGCCGGGACAGGGGCCCGCAATCAGCCCCAGCATTTT,NA,TRBD1,TRBV24-1,TRBJ1-5
CAISESTGGFTEAFF,TGTGCCATCAGTGAGTCGACAGGGGGCTTCACTGAAGCTTTCTTT,NA,TRBD1,TRBV10-3,TRBJ1-1
CASSLAGNQETQYF,TGCGCCAGCAGCTTGGCGGGCAACCAAGAGACCCAGTACTTC,NA,NA,TRBV5-1,TRBJ2-5
CASSYLAGGPDNEQFF,TGCGCCAGCAGCTACTTAGCGGGAGGGCCTGACAATGAGCAGTTCTTC,NA,TRBD2,TRBV5-1,TRBJ2-1
CASSPDTVVPQHF,TGTGCCAGTAGTCCCGACACCGTCGTGCCCCAGCATTTT,NA,NA,TRBV19,TRBJ1-5
CASSLGESDEQYF,TGTGCCAGCTCACTCGGGGAGAGTGACGAGCAGTACTTC,NA,NA,TRBV18,TRBJ2-7
CASRGLAGGSYEQYF,TGTGCCAGCAGGGGACTAGCGGGAGGGTCCTACGAGCAGTACTTC,NA,TRBD2,TRBV28,TRBJ2-7
CASSDGPGDSTDTQYF,TGTGCCAGCAGTGACGGCCCAGGGGATAGCACAGATACGCAGTATTTT,NA,NA,TRBV6-1,TRBJ2-3
CASSLGLADSYEQYF,TGTGCCAGCAGCTTGGGACTAGCGGACTCCTACGAGCAGTACTTC,NA,TRBD2,TRBV5-5,TRBJ2-7
CASSQASATGEIF,TGTGCCAGCAGCCAAGCATCGGCCACCGGAGAGATCTTC,NA,NA,TRBV7-8,TRBJ2-1
CASRIFGQQGGETQYF,TGCGCCAGCAGGATTTTCGGGCAGCAGGGAGGGGAGACCCAGTACTTC,NA,TRBD2,TRBV5-1,TRBJ2-5
CASSLLADEQYF,TGCGCCAGCAGCCTGCTAGCGGACGAGCAGTACTTC,NA,TRBD2,TRBV10-2,TRBJ2-7